These 23 T cell receptor beta chains came from one sample sequenced in a study of CD8+ T cells in alopecia areata. CD4+ cells of four or five patients were subjected to sorting into CD25+CD127- cells. In each case, RNA was isolated and then reverse transcribed into cDNA as the sequencing template. This table comes from immunoSEQ multiplex PCR, and its TCRdb copy is limited to in-frame clones, with some not included. The table includes more than 7,000 clones, less than 75% detected once. Sequencing was carried out using CD4+ Tregs sorted from blood. These receptors originate from a human donor with alopecia areata.

V is TRBV6-5 and J is TRBJ2-1; 8 bases align to TRBD2. CDR3 length: 15 residues. J lost 7 bases, V lost 2 bases, and 7 bases had no gene match. Looked up from germline, CDR1 is MNHEY and CDR2 is SVGAGI. The CDR3 bases are TGTGCCAGCAGTTACAGGGGACTAGTTTCTAATGAGCAGTTCTTC. This gives the protein CASSYRGLVSNEQFF.

The chain joins TRBV25-1 to TRBJ1-3; 7 bases line up with TRBD1. From germline, CDR1 is MGHDK and CDR2 SYGVNS. The CDR3 runs 13 residues. Trimming took 5 bases from V and 6 from J; bases not matched to a gene: 4. The CDR3 is CASSHTGANTIYF. The CDR3 nucleotides read TGTGCCAGCAGTCACACAGGGGCAAACACCATATATTTT.

This rearrangement joins TRBV7-2 to TRBJ1-2, with a weak D call TRBD1 (5 bases). There are 14 residues in the CDR3. With 1 base removed from V and 7 bases from J, the gap between germline ends came to 13 bases. CDR1 is SGHTA and CDR2 is FQGNSA in the germline V gene. CDR3: CASSLGGYAAGYTF. CDR3 nucleotides: TGTGCCAGCAGCTTAGGGGGGTATGCTGCTGGCTACACCTTC.

The V and J genes are TRBV29-1 and TRBJ2-3; 9 bases agree with TRBD2. V dropped 5 bases and J dropped 2; count of bases not matched to a gene: 2. Germline V gives CDR1 SQVTM, CDR2 ANQGSEA. CDR3 length: 13 amino acids. CDR3 coding DNA: TGCAGCGTTCGACTAGCGGCCACAGATACGCAGTATTTT. This codes for CSVRLAATDTQYF.

This clone was counted a few times. The genes are TRBV27 and TRBJ2-7; 9 nucleotides line up with TRBD1. The CDR3 extends over 17 amino acids. Germline V CDR1 and CDR2: MNHEY, SMNVEV (reference sequence). V trimming: 0 bases; J trimming: 3 bases; junction bases outside the gene matches: 9. The CDR3 DNA follows: TGTGCCAGCAGTTTATCGAACGCCGGGACAGGGAACTACGAGCAGTACTTC. Its translation is CASSLSNAGTGNYEQYF.

The V call is TRBV5-4, the J call TRBJ1-2, with D unresolved. This CDR3 has 13 amino acids. Germline CDR1 is SGHNT and CDR2 is YYREEE (reference sequence). Deletions cut 9 bases from V and 0 bases from J, with 12 bases between. CDR3 coding DNA: TGTGCCACCCAAGGCCTGACTAACTATGGCTACACCTTC. As protein: CATQGLTNYGYTF.

The gene calls are TRBV10-3 and TRBJ1-6, with 12 bases fitting TRBD1. V dropped 1 base and J dropped 10; count of bases not matched to a gene: 5. From germline, CDR1 is ENHRY and CDR2 SYGVKD. The CDR3 consists of 16 residues. CDR3 amino acids: CAISEFGTGGESPLHF. CDR3 nucleotide sequence: TGTGCCATCAGTGAGTTCGGGACAGGGGGCGAATCACCCCTCCACTTT.

The sample holds a few counts of this clone. The chain has TRBV5-8 and TRBJ2-1; possible D gene TRBD1, 6 bases. The V gene's germline CDR1 is SGHTS and CDR2 YDEGEE. Trimming shortened V by 1 base and J by 0 bases, and 17 bases separated the two germline ends. This CDR3 has 18 residues. The CDR3 region has the DNA TGTGCCAGCAGCTTGTTCAGGGGTCTTGGTGGCTCCTACAATGAGCAGTTCTTC. Translation: CASSLFRGLGGSYNEQFF. The variable domain in full, with the rest retrieved from reference TRBV5-8 and TRBJ2-1, is EAGVTQSPTHLIKTRGQQATLRCSPISGHTSVYWYQQALGLGLQFLLWYDEGEERNRGNFPPRFSGRQFPNYSSELNVNALELEDSALYLCASSLFRGLGGSYNEQFFGPGTRLTVL.

The chain is built from TRBV9 and TRBJ2-5, with a weak D call TRBD1 (5 bases). CDR1 is SGDLS and CDR2 is YYNGEE in the germline V gene. The CDR3 totals 15 residues. V lost 0 bases and J lost 5, with 14 bases in between. The CDR3 is CASSVGLQAFETQYF. The CDR3 region has the DNA TGTGCCAGCAGCGTAGGTTTACAGGCGTTTGAGACCCAGTACTTC.

The chain has TRBV7-2 and TRBJ2-7; 9 bases are shared with TRBD2. Germline trimming cut 5 bases from V and 2 bases from J; bases unmatched to any gene: 10. Per germline, CDR1 SGHTA and CDR2 FQGNSA. The CDR3 is 16 amino acids. CDR3 bases: TGTGCCAGCAGCCTAGGGCCTAGCGGGACCACCTACGAGCAGTACTTC. Protein sequence: CASSLGPSGTTYEQYF.

There are a few counts of this clone. This sequence joins TRBV19 and TRBJ1-3, with TRBD1 identical over 7 bases. This CDR3 has 14 residues. Trimming took 4 bases from V and 0 from J; bases not matched to a gene: 0. The germline V gene has CDR1 LNHDA and CDR2 SQIVND (reference sequence). The DNA for the CDR3 is TGTGCCAGTAGTACAGGGGGCTCTGGAAACACCATATATTTT. Residues: CASSTGGSGNTIYF.

This chain uses TRBV18 with TRBJ2-6; D is ambiguous. This CDR3 spans 14 amino acids. V lost 4 bases and J 0 bases, leaving 4 bases between the germline ends. CDR1 is KGHSH and CDR2 is LQKENI in the germline V gene. The CDR3 DNA is TGTGCCAGCTCACAAGCCTCTGGGGCCAACGTCCTGACTTTC. This gives the protein CASSQASGANVLTF.

This chain links TRBV27 with TRBJ2-3; 9 bases line up with TRBD2. In germline, CDR1 is MNHEY, CDR2 SMNVEV (reference sequence). The CDR3 has 18 amino acids. The ends lost 6 bases at V and 5 bases at J; junction bases unmatched: 18. The CDR3 DNA reads TGTGCCAGCAGGGACGAGAGAGTAGCGGGGGCTGTGATAGATACGCAGTATTTT. Translating gives CASRDERVAGAVIDTQYF.

The chain recombines TRBV18 with TRBJ2-5; 7 bases agree with TRBD1. Germline CDR1 is KGHSH and CDR2 is LQKENI. The CDR3 consists of 16 residues. V lost 4 bases, J lost 0 bases, and 8 bases stayed unmatched. CDR3 DNA: TGTGCCAGCTCACAACAGGGGCGCAGGTACCAAGAGACCCAGTACTTC. Translation gives CASSQQGRRYQETQYF.

The chain joins TRBV29-1 to TRBJ2-3; D is perhaps TRBD1 (6 bases). Germline CDR1 SQVTM, CDR2 ANQGSEA. V was shortened by 8 bases and J by 9 bases, with 24 bases between the two germline ends. The CDR3 consists of 14 residues. CDR3 sequence: CSFRRDTLSRTQYF. CDR3 coding DNA: TGCAGCTTCCGCCGGGACACGTTATCAAGGACGCAGTATTTT.

The V and J genes are TRBV4-3 and TRBJ2-3; a weak D match, TRBD2 (5 bases). The ends were cut back, 3 bases at V and 4 bases at J, with 14 bases in the middle. CDR1 LGHNA and CDR2 YSLEER come from the germline V gene. The CDR3 consists of 15 residues. CDR3 nucleotides: TGCGCCAGCAGCCAGTCAGCGGTTGAGTCAGATACGCAGTATTTT. It is translated as CASSQSAVESDTQYF.

CDR3 sequence reads: CASSLTSGYNEQFF. The CDR3 coding sequence is TGTGCCAGCAGCTTAACTAGCGGGTACAATGAGCAGTTCTTC. V usage is TRBV7-8 and J usage is TRBJ2-1; 9 bases agree with TRBD2. Germline CDR1 and CDR2: SGHVS and FQNEAQ. The CDR3 totals 14 residues. V shed 2 bases, J shed 4 bases, and the junction held 0 bases outside the gene matches.

The rearrangement uses TRBV5-8 and TRBJ2-1, with D perhaps assigned TRBD1 or TRBD2 (5 bases each). Between the trimmed V and J ends, which lost 1 base and 2 bases, there was a span of 10 bases. This CDR3 spans 15 amino acids. Germline CDR1 is SGHTS and CDR2 is YDEGEE. In DNA, the CDR3 is TGTGCCAGCAGCTTGCCAGGGAGAACCTACAATGAGCAGTTCTTC. It yields the protein CASSLPGRTYNEQFF.

This sequence joins TRBV7-3 and TRBJ1-5; D unclear. This CDR3 contains 13 residues. V lost 5 bases and J 6 bases, leaving 11 bases between the germline ends. Germline CDR1 and CDR2: SGHTA and FQGTGA. CDR3 residues: CASSPQTGQPQHF. CDR3 nucleotide sequence: TGTGCCAGCAGCCCTCAAACGGGTCAGCCCCAGCATTTT. The full variable domain, its missing parts supplied by reference TRBV7-3 and TRBJ1-5, is GAGVSQTPSNKVTEKGKYVELRCDPISGHTALYWYRQSLGQGPEFLIYFQGTGAADDSGLPNDRFFAVRPEGSVSTLKIQRTERGDSAVYLCASSPQTGQPQHFGDGTRLSIL.

There are a few counts of this clone. This rearrangement joins TRBV28 to TRBJ2-1; D might be TRBD2 (6 bases). The CDR3 covers 14 residues. Germline CDR1 reads MDHEN; CDR2 reads SYDVKM. V lost 6 bases and J 6 bases, leaving 15 bases between the germline ends. Written as DNA, the CDR3 is TGTGCCAGCAGCCTGCGGCGGGACCTCAATGAGCAGTTCTTC. Translated: CASSLRRDLNEQFF.

This chain uses TRBV11-2 with TRBJ2-1, with 9 bases aligning to TRBD2. V trimming: 5 bases; J trimming: 7 bases; junction bases outside the gene matches: 12. CDR3 size: 16 residues. CDR1 is SGHAT and CDR2 is FQNNGV in the germline V gene. In DNA form, the CDR3 reads TGTGCCAGCAGCGTTCTGGGTAGCGGGAGCTGGAATGAGCAGTTCTTC. The encoded protein is CASSVLGSGSWNEQFF.

The V gene is TRBV9, the J gene TRBJ1-1; D not resolved. Deletions cut 1 base from V and 5 bases from J, with 15 bases between. Germline values: CDR1 SGDLS, CDR2 YYNGEE. This CDR3 is built from 15 residues. DNA for the CDR3: TGTGCCAGCAGCGTATCCTCGGAGATGGGGACTGAAGCTTTCTTT. Translation: CASSVSSEMGTEAFF.

V is TRBV29-1 and J is TRBJ1-2; 8 nucleotides match TRBD1. Per germline, CDR1 SQVTM and CDR2 ANQGSEA. Germline trimming cut 7 bases from V and 4 bases from J; bases unmatched to any gene: 14. The CDR3 has 15 residues. DNA for the CDR3: TGCAGCGCCCCAAAGCCGGGACAGGAGTCCTATGGCTACACCTTC. Its protein product is CSAPKPGQESYGYTF.